The present entry profiles one T cell receptor (beta chain) with its context. This entry is derived from a study of high-grade serous ovarian cancer treatment subgroups. Tumor tissue was taken before any definitive surgery or chemotherapy was given. Measured with immunoSEQ multiplex PCR; TCRdb has only the in-frame clones, and not every one. Counted here are about 1,400 clones, 67% occurring once; the ten biggest clones make up 20% to 30%. CDR1 is SEHNR and CDR2 is FQNEAQ in the germline V gene (reference sequence). Trimming took 4 bases from V and 3 from J; bases not matched to a gene: 4. The CDR3 is 14 amino acids.

Sequenced material: tumor tissue. This chain joins TRBV7-9 and TRBJ1-2; 8 bases are shared with TRBD1. The TCR sequence derives from a human donor with high-grade serous ovarian cancer. The CDR3 bases are TGTGCCAGCAGCTCCCCAGGGGGCTACTATGGCTACACCTTC. Protein product: CASSSPGGYYGYTF.